These 10 T cell receptor beta chains share one sample of origin, sequenced in a study of cytomegalovirus exposure and HLA in healthy donors. 60 Vbeta and 13 Jbeta primers were used in PCR. TCRdb's copy holds only in-frame clones and misses some; the assay was immunoSEQ multiplex PCR. The table records 150,000 to 200,000 clones, about four fifths of them present only once. Sequencing was performed on PBMCs. The receptors here all came from a young man in good health and CMV-seronegative.

CDR3 nucleotides: TGTGCCAGCAACGAGCCGGGACAGGGGGCCGGGGAGCTGTTTTTT. Residues: CASNEPGQGAGELFF. The V and J genes are TRBV28 and TRBJ2-2; TRBD1 aligns across 11 bases. CDR1 is MDHEN and CDR2 is SYDVKM in the germline V gene. V dropped 7 bases and J dropped 6; count of bases not matched to a gene: 7. The CDR3 runs 15 residues.

This chain links TRBV6-1 with TRBJ2-1; D perhaps matches TRBD2 (6 bases). V lost 1 base and J 4 bases, leaving 11 bases between the germline ends. CDR3 length equals 15 residues. Germline CDR1 and CDR2: MNHNS and SASEGT. The CDR3 region has the DNA TGTGCCAGCAGTGAAGGCGGGGACGTATACAATGAGCAGTTCTTC. This codes for CASSEGGDVYNEQFF.

Points on this clone: This is likely a read error, given that the CDR3 carries no conserved phenylalanine or tryptophan at its end. This chain links TRBV7-9 with TRBJ1-6; 7 bases align to TRBD1. Germline lookup yields CDR1 SEHNR and CDR2 FQNEAQ (reference sequence). The CDR3 is made up of 15 amino acids. V trimming: 4 bases; J trimming: 8 bases; junction bases outside the gene matches: 8. CDR3 amino acids: CASSYGTAGDSPLHL. The CDR3 DNA reads TGTGCCAGCAGCTACGGGACAGCAGGAGATTCACCCCTCCACCTT.

V is TRBV5-5 and J is TRBJ1-2; TRBD1 matches 9 bases. V shed 3 bases, J shed 3 bases, and the junction held 0 bases outside the gene matches. CDR1 is SGHKS, CDR2 YYEKEE, per germline (reference sequence). The CDR3 is 13 residues long. Written as DNA, the CDR3 is TGTGCCAGCAGCTGGGACAGGGACTATGGCTACACCTTC. Its protein is CASSWDRDYGYTF.

CDR3 protein: CATSRNGQGDNEQFF. The CDR3 region has the DNA TGTGCCACCAGCAGAAACGGACAGGGAGACAATGAGCAGTTCTTC. The chain couples TRBV15 to TRBJ2-1; 8 positions match TRBD1. Germline CDR1 reads LNHNV; CDR2 reads YYDKDF (reference sequence). Germline trimming cut 2 bases from V and 5 bases from J; bases unmatched to any gene: 5. The CDR3 extends over 15 amino acids. Looking up the rest from reference TRBV15 and TRBJ2-1 gives the full variable domain: DAMVIQNPRYQVTQFGKPVTLSCSQTLNHNVMYWYQQKSSQAPKLLFHYYDKDFNNEADTPDNFQSRRPNTSFCFLDIRSPGLGDTAMYLCATSRNGQGDNEQFFGPGTRLTVL.

The chain joins TRBV7-9 to TRBJ2-7; D remains ambiguous. This CDR3 has 12 amino acids. V gave up 5 bases and J gave up 5 bases, with 10 bases separating them. Per the germline V gene, CDR1 is SEHNR and CDR2 is FQNEAQ (reference sequence). Written as DNA, the CDR3 is TGTGCCAGCAGCCCAGAGGTCAACGAGCAGTACTTC. Residues: CASSPEVNEQYF.

V is TRBV19 and J is TRBJ2-7; 9 bases are shared with TRBD1. Looked up from germline, CDR1 is LNHDA and CDR2 is SQIVND (reference sequence). The CDR3 has 12 residues. Germline trimming cut 5 bases from V and 10 bases from J; bases unmatched to any gene: 6. CDR3 protein: CASSPGTGRQYF. As DNA, the CDR3 is TGTGCCAGTAGTCCAGGGACAGGGCGTCAGTACTTC.

This clone was recorded only once. This chain uses TRBV5-1 with TRBJ2-3; 8 bases line up with TRBD1. The CDR3 has 14 amino acids. V trimming: 4 bases; J trimming: 4 bases; junction bases outside the gene matches: 5. The germline V gene encodes CDR1 SGHRS and CDR2 YFSETQ. The CDR3 region is CASSKGQGADTQYF. The CDR3 coding sequence is TGCGCCAGCAGCAAAGGACAGGGAGCAGATACGCAGTATTTT.

This rearrangement joins TRBV5-1 to TRBJ2-1, with D possibly being TRBD2 (6 bases). Germline CDR1 SGHRS, CDR2 YFSETQ. The V gene lost 4 bases and the J gene lost 2 bases, with 25 bases spanning the gap. The CDR3 runs to 19 residues. CDR3 DNA: TGCGCCAGCAGCCCGACCGAATGGGCATGGAGGGGTACCTACAATGAGCAGTTCTTC. This gives the protein CASSPTEWAWRGTYNEQFF.

The genes are TRBV15 and TRBJ1-3; possible D gene TRBD1, 5 bases. The V gene's germline CDR1 is LNHNV and CDR2 YYDKDF (reference sequence). The CDR3 runs 16 residues. Trimming removed 0 bases from V and 0 bases from J, with 9 bases in between. The DNA of the CDR3 is TGTGCCACCAGCAGAGACAGGGATTTCTCTGGAAACACCATATATTTT. It yields the protein CATSRDRDFSGNTIYF.